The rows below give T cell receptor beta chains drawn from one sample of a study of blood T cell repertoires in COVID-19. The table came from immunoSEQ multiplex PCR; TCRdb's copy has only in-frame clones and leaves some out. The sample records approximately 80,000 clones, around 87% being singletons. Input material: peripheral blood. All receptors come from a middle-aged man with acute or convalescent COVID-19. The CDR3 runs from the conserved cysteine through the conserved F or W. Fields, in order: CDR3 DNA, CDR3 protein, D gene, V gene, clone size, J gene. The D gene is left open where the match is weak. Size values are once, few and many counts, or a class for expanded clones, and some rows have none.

TGTGCCTGGAGTGTAGAACTGGTGGACTATGGCTACACCTTC	CAWSVELVDYGYTF	-	TRBV30	-	TRBJ1-2
TGTGCCAGCAGATTCCGCGGGGGGGCCTTGAGCACAGATACGCAGTATTTT	CASRFRGGALSTDTQYF	TRBD2	TRBV7-3	-	TRBJ2-3
TGTGCCAGCAGCTTGGAACTAGCGGGGGGTCAAGAGACCCAGTACTTC	CASSLELAGGQETQYF	TRBD2	TRBV5-4	-	TRBJ2-5
TGTGCCAGTAGTATCGGGACAGGCCACGGACGTTATGGCTACACCTTC	CASSIGTGHGRYGYTF	TRBD1	TRBV19	-	TRBJ1-2
TGTGCCAGCAGCGTAGACGGGAATCAGCCCCAGCATTTT	CASSVDGNQPQHF	-	TRBV9	-	TRBJ1-5
TGTGCCAGCAGCTTAGGCGCAGGGGACCTCACTGAAGCTTTCTTT	CASSLGAGDLTEAFF	-	TRBV7-2	-	TRBJ1-1
TGTGCCAGCAGCCAAGAGGGACTAGCGGGGGTACAAGAGACCCAGTACTTC	CASSQEGLAGVQETQYF	TRBD2	TRBV3-1/TRBV3-2	-	TRBJ2-5
TGTGCCAGCAGTGAGGGGAGAAACACTGAAGCTTTCTTT	CASSEGRNTEAFF	-	TRBV6-1	-	TRBJ1-1
TGTGCCTGGAGTGTAAGGGCGGGAGTTGGAACCGGGGAGCTGTTTTTT	CAWSVRAGVGTGELFF	TRBD2	TRBV30	-	TRBJ2-2
TGTGCCAGCAGCCAAGTAGATTTGGGACAGGGGGTATACGAGCAGTACTTC	CASSQVDLGQGVYEQYF	TRBD1	TRBV3-1/TRBV3-2	-	TRBJ2-7
TGCAGCGTGACAGGGGGCGCTTCGTTCGGGGGCCCTGAAGCTTTCTTT	CSVTGGASFGGPEAFF	TRBD1	TRBV29-1	-	TRBJ1-1
TGTGCCAGCAGCCCGCCCGGGTACTCGGGGGAAAAACTGTTTTTT	CASSPPGYSGEKLFF	-	TRBV11-2	-	TRBJ1-4
TGTGCCAGCAGCCCTACAGGGAACCCTGGAAACACCATATATTTT	CASSPTGNPGNTIYF	-	TRBV7-2	-	TRBJ1-3
TGTGCCAGCAGCTCACAGGGGGTGGATTCACCCCTCCACTTT	CASSSQGVDSPLHF	TRBD1	TRBV7-2	-	TRBJ1-6
TGTGCCAGCAGCTCAGACGGGACAGGGTTTAACGAGCAGTACTTC	CASSSDGTGFNEQYF	TRBD1	TRBV7-2	-	TRBJ2-7
TGTGCCAGCAGTGGTACCGGGACAGTATCGCTCTATGGCTACACCTTC	CASSGTGTVSLYGYTF	TRBD1	TRBV6-6	-	TRBJ1-2
TGCGCCAGCAGTGCTAGCGGGAGCTCCTACGAGCAGTACTTC	CASSASGSSYEQYF	TRBD2	TRBV10-1	-	TRBJ2-7
TGTGCCAGCAGCCCCGGGACTAGCGGGAGCCGGGGTGGGTCCTACAATGAGCAGTTCTTC	CASSPGTSGSRGGSYNEQFF	TRBD2	TRBV7-8	-	TRBJ2-1
TGTGCCAGTAGTACACGGACAGGGGGGGGAAAAGAGACCCAGTACTTC	CASSTRTGGGKETQYF	TRBD1	TRBV19	-	TRBJ2-5
TGTGCCAGCAGTTACTCTACAGCCATAACAAACTATGGCTACACCTTC	CASSYSTAITNYGYTF	-	TRBV6-6	-	TRBJ1-2
TGCGCCAGCAGCTTCAGCGGGACTCGTAATGAGCAGTTCTTC	CASSFSGTRNEQFF	TRBD2	TRBV5-1	-	TRBJ2-1
TGCGCCAGCAGCTTGGTAGGGGACGAGCAGTACTTC	CASSLVGDEQYF	-	TRBV5-1	-	TRBJ2-7
TGTGCCAGCAGCCAGTGGGCGGGAGGACAAGAGACCCAGTACTTC	CASSQWAGGQETQYF	TRBD2	TRBV3-1/TRBV3-2	once	TRBJ2-5
TGTGCCAGCAGCTTAGTGGCAGATTCACCCCTCCACTTT	CASSLVADSPLHF	-	TRBV11-2	-	TRBJ1-6
TGTGCCAGCAGCCCGGGACTAGCTGACTACGAGCAGTACTTC	CASSPGLADYEQYF	TRBD2	TRBV3-1/TRBV3-2	-	TRBJ2-7
TGTGCCAGTAGTACCAGCCCAGGACAGGGCCATCAGCCCCAGCATTTT	CASSTSPGQGHQPQHF	TRBD1	TRBV19	-	TRBJ1-5
TGTGCCTGGAGGATAGCGGGGGCGACAGATACGCAGTATTTT	CAWRIAGATDTQYF	TRBD2	TRBV30	-	TRBJ2-3
TGTGCCAGCAGTGTGACAGGGAATAATTCACCCCTCCACTTT	CASSVTGNNSPLHF	TRBD1	TRBV27	-	TRBJ1-6
TGTGCCAGCAGCCAAGTAAGATCGGGGACTGAAGCTTTCTTT	CASSQVRSGTEAFF	-	TRBV14	-	TRBJ1-1
TGCGCCAGCAGCGCGACTATACCTAATCAGCAGTTCTTC	CASSATIPNQQFF	-	TRBV5-1	-	TRBJ2-1
TGTGCCAGCTCACCTCCGGGACAAAGCACAGATACGCAGTATTTT	CASSPPGQSTDTQYF	-	TRBV18	-	TRBJ2-3
TGCAGCGCCTTTAGGGAGGCCTACAATGAGCAGTTCTTC	CSAFREAYNEQFF	-	TRBV29-1	-	TRBJ2-1
TGCGCCAGCAGCTTGGGAGGTAGTCTAGGCTACACCTTC	CASSLGGSLGYTF	-	TRBV5-1	-	TRBJ1-2
TGTGCCACCAGCAGAGGCCTAGCGGGAGGGATCACAGATACGCAGTATTTT	CATSRGLAGGITDTQYF	TRBD2	TRBV15	-	TRBJ2-3
TGTGCCAGCTCAACTAGACAGGCGATGAACACTGAAGCTTTCTTT	CASSTRQAMNTEAFF	-	TRBV18	-	TRBJ1-1
TGTGCCAGCAGTTTATATGGGGGGAGCTCCTATAATTCACCCCTCCACTTT	CASSLYGGSSYNSPLHF	-	TRBV27	-	TRBJ1-6
TGTGCCAGCAGCTCCTGGAGGTTAGCCAAAAACATTCAGTACTTC	CASSSWRLAKNIQYF	-	TRBV6-5	once	TRBJ2-4
TGCGCCAGCAGGGGGACTAGCGGTTCCTACGAGCAGTACTTC	CASRGTSGSYEQYF	TRBD2	TRBV10-2	-	TRBJ2-7
TGTGCCAGCAGCTTGTGGGGCATAAGCGGGAAGATCTACGAGCAGTACTTC	CASSLWGISGKIYEQYF	TRBD2	TRBV5-4	-	TRBJ2-7
TGTGCCAGCAGGGGGACAGGGTTTTATGAAAAACTGTTTTTT	CASRGTGFYEKLFF	TRBD1	TRBV27	-	TRBJ1-4
TGTGCCAGCAGCTTAGCAGGGAGCTCTGGCTACACCTTC	CASSLAGSSGYTF	-	TRBV7-2	-	TRBJ1-2
TGTGCCAGCAGCGTAGAGGAACCAGGGTATGGCTACACCTTC	CASSVEEPGYGYTF	-	TRBV9	-	TRBJ1-2
TGTGCCAGCAGCCAAGGCGGGGGGAGCTCCTACGAGCAGTACTTC	CASSQGGGSSYEQYF	TRBD2	TRBV3-1/TRBV3-2	-	TRBJ2-7
TGTGCCAGCAGCGAGACGGGGGGGAATCAGCCCCAGCATTTT	CASSETGGNQPQHF	-	TRBV9	few	TRBJ1-5
TGTGCCATCAGTGAAGTTAAACTTTATGGCTACACCTTC	CAISEVKLYGYTF	-	TRBV10-3	-	TRBJ1-2